What follows are 12 T cell receptor beta chains derived from one specimen sequenced in a study of shared clonotypes between healthy human individuals. Measured with immunoSEQ multiplex PCR; TCRdb has only the in-frame clones, and not every one. The sample lists over 1.4 million clones, 95% to 97% occurring once. The sequenced sample consisted of naive CD4+ T cells sorted from blood. Documented subset: CD45RA+ positively selected. All receptors derive from a man aged 25 to 40 in good health.

The gene calls are TRBV14 and TRBJ1-1; D is possibly TRBD1 (5 bases). V dropped 5 bases and J dropped 4 bases, with 17 bases sitting between them. CDR3 length: 15 residues. In germline, CDR1 is SGHDN, CDR2 FVKESK. In nucleotides, the CDR3 is TGTGCCAGCAGCTTATTGGCGGGGCGGCGCACTGAAGCTTTCTTT. It specifies CASSLLAGRRTEAFF.

The CDR3 bases are TGTGCCAGCAGACGGGAGTCATCTGAAGCTTTCTTT. It is translated as CASRRESSEAFF. The J gene is TRBJ1-1, the V gene TRBV13; D gene uncertain. Between the trimmed V and J ends, which lost 6 bases and 6 bases, there was a span of 11 bases. The CDR3 sequence is 12 residues long. Germline-derived CDR1 and CDR2 are PRHDT and FYEKMQ (reference sequence).

The chain is built from TRBV28 and TRBJ2-4, with TRBD2 as a possible D gene (5 bases). Looked up from germline, CDR1 is MDHEN and CDR2 is SYDVKM. The germline V and J ends were trimmed by 4 bases and 4 bases, with 5 bases remaining between them. The CDR3 is 12 residues long. The CDR3 coding sequence is TGTGCCAGCAGTTCGGGGAAAAACATTCAGTACTTC. This sequence encodes CASSSGKNIQYF.

J is TRBJ2-7 and V is TRBV4-1, with D unresolved. V shed 2 bases and J shed 1 base, with 6 bases lying between them. From germline, CDR1 is MGHRA and CDR2 YSYEKL. The CDR3 has 13 residues. The CDR3, as DNA: TGCGCCAGCAGCCAATTAATTTCCTACGAGCAGTACTTC. Its protein is CASSQLISYEQYF.

This sequence joins TRBV18 and TRBJ2-3, with D perhaps TRBD2 (5 bases). Germline V lookup: CDR1 KGHSH, CDR2 LQKENI. The CDR3 runs to 15 residues. V was pared by 2 bases and J by 7 bases, with 16 bases between. The CDR3 DNA sequence: TGTGCCAGCTCACCAACGGTGGGAGAGACTTATACGCAGTATTTT. Protein: CASSPTVGETYTQYF.

V usage is TRBV5-4 and J usage is TRBJ2-1, with 9 bases matching TRBD1. The V and J ends lost 4 bases and 0 bases, in that order; junction bases with no gene match: 14. The CDR3 is made up of 19 amino acids. Germline CDR1 and CDR2: SGHNT and YYREEE (reference sequence). The CDR3 region is CASSRSGTGITSSYNEQFF. The CDR3 bases are TGTGCCAGCAGCCGATCCGGGACAGGGATCACGAGCTCCTACAATGAGCAGTTCTTC.

V usage is TRBV6-6 and J usage is TRBJ2-1; D is unresolved. CDR3 size: 12 residues. Germline values: CDR1 MNHNY, CDR2 SVGAGI (reference sequence). V shed 2 bases and J shed 5 bases, with 4 bases lying between them. CDR3 in DNA: TGTGCCAGCAGTTACCCCCACAATGAGCAGTTCTTC. Protein sequence: CASSYPHNEQFF.

The gene calls are TRBV19 and TRBJ2-4, with TRBD2 matching over 10 bases. The length of the CDR3 is 14 residues. The junction had 5 bases not matched to a gene; V was cut back by 4 bases and J by 8 bases. Germline CDR1 is LNHDA and CDR2 is SQIVND (reference sequence). DNA of the CDR3: TGTGCCAGTAGTACGGGACTAGCGAGAGACATTCAGTACTTC. It codes for CASSTGLARDIQYF. The variable domain in full, completed from reference TRBV19 and TRBJ2-4, reads DGGITQSPKYLFRKEGQNVTLSCEQNLNHDAMYWYRQDPGQGLRLIYYSQIVNDFQKGDIAEGYSVSREKKESFPLTVTSAQKNPTAFYLCASSTGLARDIQYFGAGTRLSVL.

The V gene is TRBV9, the J gene TRBJ2-1; 8 bases align to TRBD2. J lost 9 bases, V lost 4 bases, and 15 bases had no gene match. Germline values: CDR1 SGDLS, CDR2 YYNGEE. This CDR3 is 16 amino acids long. Here the CDR3 reads CASSPKSGTSFGEQFF. The CDR3 coding sequence is TGTGCCAGCAGCCCGAAGTCGGGGACTAGTTTTGGTGAGCAGTTCTTC.

The chain recombines TRBV28 with TRBJ2-7, with 9 bases that match TRBD1. In germline, CDR1 is MDHEN, CDR2 SYDVKM. The CDR3 extends over 15 amino acids. J was trimmed by 0 bases and V by 6 bases; bases with no gene match: 6. The chain's CDR3 is CASRSTGGPSYEQYF. Here the CDR3 DNA reads TGTGCCAGCAGATCCACAGGGGGCCCCTCCTACGAGCAGTACTTC.

This clone appeared a single time. The V call is TRBV6-5, the J call TRBJ2-7; TRBD2 is a possible D gene (6 bases). The CDR3 has 14 amino acids. Trimming shortened V by 2 bases and J by 3 bases, and 11 bases separated the two germline ends. The V gene's germline CDR1 is MNHEY and CDR2 SVGAGI. CDR3 bases: TGTGCCAGCAGTTACCGGGACTCTCTCTACGAGCAGTACTTC. Translating it yields CASSYRDSLYEQYF.

The DNA for the CDR3 is TGTGCCAGCAGCTTAAGGGGGAGGGCCACCGGGGAGCTGTTTTTT. This codes for CASSLRGRATGELFF. V and J are TRBV7-2 and TRBJ2-2, with D tentatively TRBD2 (7 bases). The CDR3 runs 15 residues. V was shortened by 2 bases and J by 4 bases, with 11 bases between the two germline ends. The germline V gene encodes CDR1 SGHTA and CDR2 FQGNSA.